The subject of this entry is one T cell receptor (beta chain). Its antigen is undetermined. Assay used: immunoSEQ multiplex PCR; TCRdb lists only in-frame clones, some missing. Counted here are 84,000 or so clones, over 70% occurring once; the ten biggest clones make up under 1.2%. These data are taken from a study of vaccination effects on CD4 cells after COVID-19. V lost 8 bases and J lost 5, with 8 bases in between. This CDR3 spans 12 amino acids. The germline gives CDR1 KGHDR, CDR2 SFDVKD. Expansion with viral peptide pools was applied to antigen-specific CD4+ T cells by the ViraFEST assay prior to sequencing. Cells that had been cultured for approximately ten days were the source of isolated CD4+ T cells. Each participant received a vaccine that was either BNT162b2 or mRNA-1273, given as two doses.

This sequence originates from a human donor who received a COVID-19 vaccine. The sequencing used CD4+ T cells from PBMCs cultured with HCoV-OC43 spike peptides, collected after COVID-19 vaccination. Subset denoted: HCoV-OC43 spike overlapping peptide pool stimulation. The chain employs TRBV24-1 and TRBJ2-2; possibly TRBD1 for D (6 bases). The CDR3 protein is CATNTGTGELFF. The CDR3 DNA is TGTGCCACCAATACAGGGACCGGGGAGCTGTTTTTT.